A single sample is the source of the 6 T cell receptor beta chains below, sequenced in a study of T cells in tumors after PD-1 blockade. Using immunoSEQ multiplex PCR, the repertoire was profiled, and TCRdb retains in-frame clones only, with some absent. The data contain some 60,000 clones, around 80% of them singletons. Material: PBMCs, obtained before anti-PD-1 treatment. Source of these receptors: a human donor with basal cell carcinoma.

This clone appeared a single time. The chain couples TRBV4-1 to TRBJ2-7; no reliable D call. This CDR3 is built from 13 residues. Trimming removed 5 bases at V and 5 bases at J, with 13 bases between. CDR1 is MGHRA, CDR2 YSYEKL, per germline. DNA of the CDR3: TGCGCCAGCAGCGTCGGGTTTCGGAACGAGCAGTACTTC. As protein: CASSVGFRNEQYF.

This sequence joins TRBV4-1 and TRBJ1-4; unclear D gene. V was clipped by 2 bases and J by 6 bases, with 4 bases between them. The CDR3 is 12 residues long. CDR1 is MGHRA, CDR2 YSYEKL, per germline. The CDR3 nucleotides read TGCGCCAGCAGCCAACCTTATGAAAAACTGTTTTTT. As protein: CASSQPYEKLFF.

This sequence joins TRBV7-8 and TRBJ2-5; D might be TRBD2 (5 bases). The CDR3 is made up of 13 amino acids. CDR1 is SGHVS and CDR2 is FQNEAQ in the germline V gene. Deletions cut 5 bases from V and 5 bases from J, with 12 bases between. CDR3 bases: TGTGCCAGCAGCCGGGGTTTTCGGGAGACCCAGTACTTC. Translated: CASSRGFRETQYF.

This sequence joins TRBV30 and TRBJ2-5; possible D gene TRBD1, 6 bases. Germline CDR1 is GTSNPN and CDR2 is SVGIG (reference sequence). Trimming pared 5 bases from V and 5 bases from J, leaving 21 bases between. The CDR3 consists of 15 residues. CDR3 sequence reads: CAWVNGGQGSETQYF. As DNA, the CDR3 is TGTGCCTGGGTTAACGGCGGGCAGGGGTCGGAGACCCAGTACTTC.

The chain joins TRBV5-1 to TRBJ2-5; unclear D gene. The CDR3 spans 11 residues. Trimming shortened V by 1 base and J by 3 bases, and 1 base separated the two germline ends. Germline V gene lookup returns CDR1 SGHRS and CDR2 YFSETQ. In nucleotides, the CDR3 is TGCGCCAGCAGCTTGAAAGAGACCCAGTACTTC. Amino acids: CASSLKETQYF.

This sequence joins TRBV18 and TRBJ2-7, with no clear D. Per germline, CDR1 KGHSH and CDR2 LQKENI. This CDR3 contains 14 residues. V gave up 0 bases and J gave up 2 bases, with 8 bases separating them. CDR3 residues: CASSPPASPYEQYF. CDR3 nucleotide sequence: TGTGCCAGCTCACCACCGGCCAGCCCCTACGAGCAGTACTTC.